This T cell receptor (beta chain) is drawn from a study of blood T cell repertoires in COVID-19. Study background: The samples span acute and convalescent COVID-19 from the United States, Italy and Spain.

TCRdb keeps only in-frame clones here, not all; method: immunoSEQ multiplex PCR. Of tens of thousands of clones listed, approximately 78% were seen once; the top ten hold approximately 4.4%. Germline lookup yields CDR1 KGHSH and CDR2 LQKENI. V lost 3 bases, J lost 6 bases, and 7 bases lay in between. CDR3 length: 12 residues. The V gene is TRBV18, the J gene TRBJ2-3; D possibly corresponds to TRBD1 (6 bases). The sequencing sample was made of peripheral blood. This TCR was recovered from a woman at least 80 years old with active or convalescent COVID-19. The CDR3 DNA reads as TGTGCCAGCTCACCCACAGGGGATACGCAGTATTTT. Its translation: CASSPTGDTQYF.